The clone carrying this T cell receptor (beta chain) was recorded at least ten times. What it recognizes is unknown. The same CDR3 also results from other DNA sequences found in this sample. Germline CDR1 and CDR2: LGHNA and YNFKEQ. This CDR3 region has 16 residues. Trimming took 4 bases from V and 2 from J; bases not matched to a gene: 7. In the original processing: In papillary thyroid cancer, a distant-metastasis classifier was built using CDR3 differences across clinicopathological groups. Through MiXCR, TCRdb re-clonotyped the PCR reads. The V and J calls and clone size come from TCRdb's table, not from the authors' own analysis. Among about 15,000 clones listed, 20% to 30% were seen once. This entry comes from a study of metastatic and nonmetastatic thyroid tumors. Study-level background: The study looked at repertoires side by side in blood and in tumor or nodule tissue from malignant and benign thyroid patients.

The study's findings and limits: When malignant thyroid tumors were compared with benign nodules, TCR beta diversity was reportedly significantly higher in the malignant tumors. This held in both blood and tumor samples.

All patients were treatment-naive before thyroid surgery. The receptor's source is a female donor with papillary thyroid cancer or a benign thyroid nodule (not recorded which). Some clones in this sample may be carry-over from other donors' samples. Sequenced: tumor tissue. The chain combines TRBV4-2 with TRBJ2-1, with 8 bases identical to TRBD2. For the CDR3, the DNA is TGTGCCAGCAGCCCAGCGGGAGCCGGTACCTACAATGAGCAGTTCTTC. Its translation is CASSPAGAGTYNEQFF.